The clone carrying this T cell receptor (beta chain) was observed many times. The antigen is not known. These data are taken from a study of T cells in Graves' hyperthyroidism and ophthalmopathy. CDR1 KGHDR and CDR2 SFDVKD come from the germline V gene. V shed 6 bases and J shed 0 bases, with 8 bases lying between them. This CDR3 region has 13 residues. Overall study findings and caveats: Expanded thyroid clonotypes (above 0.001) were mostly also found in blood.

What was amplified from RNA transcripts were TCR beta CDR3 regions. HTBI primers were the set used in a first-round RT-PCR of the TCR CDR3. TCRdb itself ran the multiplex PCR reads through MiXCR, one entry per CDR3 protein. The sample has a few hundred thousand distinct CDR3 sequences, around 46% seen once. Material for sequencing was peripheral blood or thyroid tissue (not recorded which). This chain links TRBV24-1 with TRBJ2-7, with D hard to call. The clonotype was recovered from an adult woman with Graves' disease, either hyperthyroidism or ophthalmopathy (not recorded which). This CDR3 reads CATSHYTSYEQYF. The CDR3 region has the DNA TGTGCCACCAGTCATTACACCTCCTACGAGCAGTACTTC.